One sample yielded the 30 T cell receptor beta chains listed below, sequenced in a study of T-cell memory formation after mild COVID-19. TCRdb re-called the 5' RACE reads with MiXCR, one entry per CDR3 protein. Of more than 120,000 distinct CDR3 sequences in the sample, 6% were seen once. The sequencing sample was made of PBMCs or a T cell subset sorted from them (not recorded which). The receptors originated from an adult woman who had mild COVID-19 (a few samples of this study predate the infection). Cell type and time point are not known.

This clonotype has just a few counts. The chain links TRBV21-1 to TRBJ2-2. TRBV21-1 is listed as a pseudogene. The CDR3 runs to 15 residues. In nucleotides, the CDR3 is TGTGCCAGCAGCAAAGTGAGAACGAACACCGGGGAGCTGTTTTTT. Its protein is CASSKVRTNTGELFF.

The DNA of the CDR3 is TGTGCCAGTAGTTTGGACAGGGGGTTGTCACCCCTCCACTTT. It is translated as CASSLDRGLSPLHF. This rearrangement joins TRBV19 to TRBJ1-6, with 10 positions matching TRBD1. Trimming took 5 bases from V and 10 from J; bases not matched to a gene: 5. This CDR3 is 14 amino acids long. Per the germline V gene, CDR1 is LNHDA and CDR2 is SQIVND (reference sequence). The full variable domain, rest sourced from reference TRBV19 and TRBJ1-6, is DGGITQSPKYLFRKEGQNVTLSCEQNLNHDAMYWYRQDPGQGLRLIYYSQIVNDFQKGDIAEGYSVSREKKESFPLTVTSAQKNPTAFYLCASSLDRGLSPLHFGNGTRLTVT.

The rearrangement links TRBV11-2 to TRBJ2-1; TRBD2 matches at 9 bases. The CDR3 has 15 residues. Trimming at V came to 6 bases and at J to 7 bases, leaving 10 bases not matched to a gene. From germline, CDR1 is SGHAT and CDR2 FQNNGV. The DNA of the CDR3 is TGTGCCAGCAGAAAGAGACTAGCGGAGATGAATGAGCAGTTCTTC. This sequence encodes CASRKRLAEMNEQFF.

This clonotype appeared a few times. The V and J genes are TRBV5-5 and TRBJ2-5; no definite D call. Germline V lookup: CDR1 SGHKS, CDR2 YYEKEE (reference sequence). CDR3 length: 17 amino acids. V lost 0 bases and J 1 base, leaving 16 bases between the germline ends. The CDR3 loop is CASSLAGSFGPQETQYF. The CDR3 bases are TGTGCCAGCAGCTTGGCCGGTTCTTTCGGGCCCCAAGAGACCCAGTACTTC. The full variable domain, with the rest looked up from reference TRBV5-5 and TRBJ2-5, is DAGVTQSPTHLIKTRGQQVTLRCSPISGHKSVSWYQQVLGQGPQFIFQYYEKEERGRGNFPDRFSARQFPNYSSELNVNALLLGDSALYLCASSLAGSFGPQETQYFGPGTRLLVL.

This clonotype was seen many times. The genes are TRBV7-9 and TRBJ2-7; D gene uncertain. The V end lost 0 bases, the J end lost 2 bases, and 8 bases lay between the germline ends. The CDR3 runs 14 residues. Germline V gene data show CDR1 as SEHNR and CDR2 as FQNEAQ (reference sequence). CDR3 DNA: TGTGCCAGCAGCTTAGCGCTGGAACCCTACGAGCAGTACTTC. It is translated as CASSLALEPYEQYF. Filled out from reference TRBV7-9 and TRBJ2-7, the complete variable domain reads DTGVSQNPRHKITKRGQNVTFRCDPISEHNRLYWYRQTLGQGPEFLTYFQNEAQLEKSRLLSDRFSAERPKGSFSTLEIQRTEQGDSAMYLCASSLALEPYEQYFGPGTRLTVT.

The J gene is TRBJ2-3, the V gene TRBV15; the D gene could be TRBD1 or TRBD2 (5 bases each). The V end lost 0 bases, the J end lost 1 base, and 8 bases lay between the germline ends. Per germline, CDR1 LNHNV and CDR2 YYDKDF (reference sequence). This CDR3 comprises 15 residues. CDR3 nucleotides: TGTGCCACCAGCAGAGACGGGGACCGCACAGATACGCAGTATTTT. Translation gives CATSRDGDRTDTQYF.

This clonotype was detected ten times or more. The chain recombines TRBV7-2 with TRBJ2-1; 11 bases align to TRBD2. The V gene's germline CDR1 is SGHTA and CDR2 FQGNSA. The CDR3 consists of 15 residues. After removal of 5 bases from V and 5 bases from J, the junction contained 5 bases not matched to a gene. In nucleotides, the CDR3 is TGTGCCAGCAGCCCCGGACTAGCGGGCCACAATGAGCAGTTCTTC. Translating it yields CASSPGLAGHNEQFF. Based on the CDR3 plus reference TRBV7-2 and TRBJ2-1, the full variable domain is GAGVSQSPSNKVTEKGKDVELRCDPISGHTALYWYRQSLGQGLEFLIYFQGNSAPDKSGLPSDRFSAERTGGSVSTLTIQRTQQEDSAVYLCASSPGLAGHNEQFFGPGTRLTVL.

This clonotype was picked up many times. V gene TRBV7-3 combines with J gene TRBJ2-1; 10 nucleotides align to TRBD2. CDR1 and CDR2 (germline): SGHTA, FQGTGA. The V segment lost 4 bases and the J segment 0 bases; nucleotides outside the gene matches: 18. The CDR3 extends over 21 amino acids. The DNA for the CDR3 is TGTGCCAGCAGCTCAAGGGGCTCCGGGACTAGCGCTCCGAGCTCCTACAATGAGCAGTTCTTC. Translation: CASSSRGSGTSAPSSYNEQFF.

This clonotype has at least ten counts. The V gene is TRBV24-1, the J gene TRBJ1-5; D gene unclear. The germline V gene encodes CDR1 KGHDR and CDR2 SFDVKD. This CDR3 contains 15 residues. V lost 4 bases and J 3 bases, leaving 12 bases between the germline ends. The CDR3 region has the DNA TGTGCCACCAGTGAGTCCCCCGGGCACAATCAGCCCCAGCATTTT. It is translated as CATSESPGHNQPQHF.

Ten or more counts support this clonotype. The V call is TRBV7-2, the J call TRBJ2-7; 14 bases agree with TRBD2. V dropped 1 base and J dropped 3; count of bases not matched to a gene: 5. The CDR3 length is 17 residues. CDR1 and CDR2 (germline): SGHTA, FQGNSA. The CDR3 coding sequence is TGTGCCAGCAGCTTAGACGGGACTAGCGGGAGTTTCTACGAGCAGTACTTC. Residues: CASSLDGTSGSFYEQYF.

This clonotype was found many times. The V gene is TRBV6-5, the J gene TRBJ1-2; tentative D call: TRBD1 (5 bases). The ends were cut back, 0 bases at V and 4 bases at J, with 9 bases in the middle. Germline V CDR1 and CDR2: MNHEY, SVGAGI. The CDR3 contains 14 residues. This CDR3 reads CASSYSRGGYGYTF. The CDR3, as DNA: TGTGCCAGCAGTTACTCGAGGGGCGGCTATGGCTACACCTTC.

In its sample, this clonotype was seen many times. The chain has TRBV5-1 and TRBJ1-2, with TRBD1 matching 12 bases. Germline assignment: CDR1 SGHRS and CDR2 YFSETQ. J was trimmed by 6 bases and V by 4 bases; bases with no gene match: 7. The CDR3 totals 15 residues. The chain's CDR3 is CASSPGQGAIHGYTF. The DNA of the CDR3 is TGCGCCAGCAGCCCGGGACAGGGGGCGATCCATGGCTACACCTTC. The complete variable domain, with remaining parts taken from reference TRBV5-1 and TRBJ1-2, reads KAGVTQTPRYLIKTRGQQVTLSCSPISGHRSVSWYQQTPGQGLQFLFEYFSETQRNKGNFPGRFSGRQFSNSRSEMNVSTLELGDSALYLCASSPGQGAIHGYTFGSGTRLTVV.

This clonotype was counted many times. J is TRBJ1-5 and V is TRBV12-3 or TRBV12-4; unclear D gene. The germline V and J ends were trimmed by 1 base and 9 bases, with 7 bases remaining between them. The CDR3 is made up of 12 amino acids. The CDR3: CASSLGGLPQHF. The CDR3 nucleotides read TGTGCCAGCAGTTTAGGAGGTCTGCCCCAGCATTTT.

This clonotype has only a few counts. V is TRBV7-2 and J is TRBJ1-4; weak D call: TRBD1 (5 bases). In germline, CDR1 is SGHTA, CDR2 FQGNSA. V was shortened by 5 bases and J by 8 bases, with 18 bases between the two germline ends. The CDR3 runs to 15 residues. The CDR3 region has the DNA TGTGCCAGCAGCCCCCCCAGGGTCGAACCGGAAAAACTGTTTTTT. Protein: CASSPPRVEPEKLFF.

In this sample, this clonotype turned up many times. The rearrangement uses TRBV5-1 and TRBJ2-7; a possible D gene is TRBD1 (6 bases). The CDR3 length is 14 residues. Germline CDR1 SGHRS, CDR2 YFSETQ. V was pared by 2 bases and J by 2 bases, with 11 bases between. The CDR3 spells CASSLSGQTYEQYF. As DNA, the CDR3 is TGCGCCAGCAGCTTATCGGGACAAACCTACGAGCAGTACTTC.

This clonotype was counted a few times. For the CDR3, the DNA is TGTGCCAGCAGTTTTTTCTCCTACAATGAGCAGTTCTTC. Its translation: CASSFFSYNEQFF. The rearrangement uses TRBV27 and TRBJ2-1; D gene ambiguous. Germline-derived CDR1 and CDR2 are MNHEY and SMNVEV (reference sequence). V shed 3 bases and J shed 0 bases, with 3 bases lying between them. There are 13 residues in the CDR3.

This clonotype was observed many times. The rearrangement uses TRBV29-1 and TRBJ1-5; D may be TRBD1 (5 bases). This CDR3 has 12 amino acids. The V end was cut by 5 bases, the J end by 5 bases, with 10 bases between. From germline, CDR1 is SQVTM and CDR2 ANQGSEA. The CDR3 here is CSVRRGDQPQHF. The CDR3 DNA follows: TGCAGCGTTAGGAGGGGAGATCAGCCCCAGCATTTT.

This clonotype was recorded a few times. The CDR3 is CASSLGGSGGRRSGELFF. In DNA form, the CDR3 reads TGTGCCAGCAGCTTAGGGGGTAGCGGGGGCCGAAGGAGCGGGGAGCTGTTTTTT. This rearrangement joins TRBV7-8 to TRBJ2-2; 9 positions match TRBD2. The germline CDR1 and CDR2 sequences are SGHVS and FQNEAQ. V shed 1 base and J 7 bases; nucleotides not matched to a gene: 13. The length of the CDR3 is 18 residues. The variable domain in full, with the rest retrieved from reference TRBV7-8 and TRBJ2-2, is GAGVSQSPRYKVAKRGQDVALRCDPISGHVSLFWYQQALGQGPEFLTYFQNEAQLDKSGLPSDRFFAERPEGSVSTLKIQRTQQEDSAVYLCASSLGGSGGRRSGELFFGEGSRLTVL.

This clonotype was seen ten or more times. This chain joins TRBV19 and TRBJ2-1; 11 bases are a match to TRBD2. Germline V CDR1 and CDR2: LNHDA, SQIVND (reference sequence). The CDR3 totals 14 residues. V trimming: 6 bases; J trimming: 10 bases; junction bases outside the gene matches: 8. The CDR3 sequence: CASSGGLAEWEQFF. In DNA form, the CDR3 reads TGTGCCAGTAGCGGGGGACTAGCGGAGTGGGAGCAGTTCTTC.

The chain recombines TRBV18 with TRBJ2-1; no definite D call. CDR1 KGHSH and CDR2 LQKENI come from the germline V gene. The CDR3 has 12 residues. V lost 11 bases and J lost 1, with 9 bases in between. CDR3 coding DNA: TGTGCCGGCCTATCTTCCTACAATGAGCAGTTCTTC. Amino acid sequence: CAGLSSYNEQFF. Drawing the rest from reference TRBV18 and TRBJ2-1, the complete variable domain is NAGVMQNPRHLVRRRGQEARLRCSPMKGHSHVYWYRQLPEEGLKFMVYLQKENIIDESGMPKERFSAEFPKEGPSILRIQQVVRGDSAAYFCAGLSSYNEQFFGPGTRLTVL.

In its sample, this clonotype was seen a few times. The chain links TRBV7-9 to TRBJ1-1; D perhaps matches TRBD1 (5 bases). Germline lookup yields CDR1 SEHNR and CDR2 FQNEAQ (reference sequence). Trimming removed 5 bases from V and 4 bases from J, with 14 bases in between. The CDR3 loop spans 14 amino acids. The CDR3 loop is CASSPGTALTEAFF. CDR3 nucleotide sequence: TGTGCCAGCAGCCCCGGGACCGCTCTCACTGAAGCTTTCTTT.

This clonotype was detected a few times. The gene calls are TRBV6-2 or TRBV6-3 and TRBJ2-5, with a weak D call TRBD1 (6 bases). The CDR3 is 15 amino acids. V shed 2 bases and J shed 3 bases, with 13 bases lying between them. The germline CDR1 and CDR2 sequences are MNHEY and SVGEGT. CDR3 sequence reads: CASSYSRRGEETQYF. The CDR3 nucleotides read TGTGCCAGCAGTTACAGTCGCAGGGGAGAAGAGACCCAGTACTTC.

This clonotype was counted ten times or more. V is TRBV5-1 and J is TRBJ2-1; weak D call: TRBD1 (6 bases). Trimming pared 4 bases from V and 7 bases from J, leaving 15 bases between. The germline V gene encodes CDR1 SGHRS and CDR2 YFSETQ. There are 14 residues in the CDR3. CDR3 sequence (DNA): TGCGCCAGCAGCCTGAGGACAGAAAGGAATGAGCAGTTCTTC. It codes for CASSLRTERNEQFF.

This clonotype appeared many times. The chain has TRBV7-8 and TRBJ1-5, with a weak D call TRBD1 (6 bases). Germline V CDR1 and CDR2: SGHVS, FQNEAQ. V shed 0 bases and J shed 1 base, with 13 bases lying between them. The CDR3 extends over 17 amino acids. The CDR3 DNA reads TGTGCCAGCAGCTTAGCGCCCGGGGGCGCGAGCAATCAGCCCCAGCATTTT. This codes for CASSLAPGGASNQPQHF.

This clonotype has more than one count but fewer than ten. The CDR3 region is CASSSPGGYTF. In DNA form, the CDR3 reads TGTGCCAGCAGTTCCCCCGGTGGCTACACCTTC. V is TRBV12-3 or TRBV12-4 and J is TRBJ1-2; D uncertain. V was pared by 4 bases and J by 7 bases, with 7 bases between. The CDR3 has 11 amino acids.

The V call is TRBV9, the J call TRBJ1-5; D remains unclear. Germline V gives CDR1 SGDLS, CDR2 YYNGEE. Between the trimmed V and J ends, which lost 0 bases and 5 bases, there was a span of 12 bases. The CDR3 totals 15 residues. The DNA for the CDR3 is TGTGCCAGCAGCGTAGAACTCTCCGGGGATCAGCCCCAGCATTTT. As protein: CASSVELSGDQPQHF.

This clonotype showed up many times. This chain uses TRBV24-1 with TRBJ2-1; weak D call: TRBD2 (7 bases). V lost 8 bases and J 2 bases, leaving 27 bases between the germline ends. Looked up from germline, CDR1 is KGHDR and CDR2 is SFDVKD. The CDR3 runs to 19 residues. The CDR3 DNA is TGTGCCACCATGGGAACGGCATCTTCCGGGGGGCATACCTACAATGAGCAGTTCTTC. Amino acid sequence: CATMGTASSGGHTYNEQFF.

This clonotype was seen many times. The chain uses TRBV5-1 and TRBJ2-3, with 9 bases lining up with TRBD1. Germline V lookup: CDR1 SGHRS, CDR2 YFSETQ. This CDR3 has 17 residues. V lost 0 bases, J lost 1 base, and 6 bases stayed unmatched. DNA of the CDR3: TGCGCCAGCAGCTTGGCCTCAACAGGGGGCGGCACAGATACGCAGTATTTT. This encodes CASSLASTGGGTDTQYF.

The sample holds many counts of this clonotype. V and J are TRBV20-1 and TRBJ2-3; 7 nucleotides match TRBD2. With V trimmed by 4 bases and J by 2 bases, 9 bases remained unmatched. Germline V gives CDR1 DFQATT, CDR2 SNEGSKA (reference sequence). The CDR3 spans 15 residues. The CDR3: CSANGGAGTTDTQYF. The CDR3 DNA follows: TGCAGTGCTAACGGGGGAGCGGGAACCACAGATACGCAGTATTTT.

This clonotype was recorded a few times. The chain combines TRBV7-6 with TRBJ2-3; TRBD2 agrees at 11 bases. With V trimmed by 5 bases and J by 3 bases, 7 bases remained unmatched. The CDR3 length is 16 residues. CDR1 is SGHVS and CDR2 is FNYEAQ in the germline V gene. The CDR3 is CASSLIAGGPTDTQYF. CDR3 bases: TGTGCCAGCAGCCTTATAGCGGGAGGGCCGACAGATACGCAGTATTTT.